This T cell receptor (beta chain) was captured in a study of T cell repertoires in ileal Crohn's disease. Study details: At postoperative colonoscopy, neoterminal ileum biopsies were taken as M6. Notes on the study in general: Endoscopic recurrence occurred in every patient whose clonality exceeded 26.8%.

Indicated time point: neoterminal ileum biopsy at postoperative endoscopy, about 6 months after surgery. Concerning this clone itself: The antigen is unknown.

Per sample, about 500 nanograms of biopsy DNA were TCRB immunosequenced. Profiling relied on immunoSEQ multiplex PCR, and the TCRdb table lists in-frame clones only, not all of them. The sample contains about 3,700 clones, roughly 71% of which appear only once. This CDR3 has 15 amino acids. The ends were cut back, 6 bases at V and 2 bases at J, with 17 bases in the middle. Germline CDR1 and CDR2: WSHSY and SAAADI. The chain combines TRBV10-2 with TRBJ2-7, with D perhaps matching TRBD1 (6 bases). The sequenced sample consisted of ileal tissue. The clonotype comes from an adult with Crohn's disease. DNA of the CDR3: TGCGCCAGCAGATTAGCCGGGACATCTGCCTACGAGCAGTACTTC. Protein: CASRLAGTSAYEQYF.